Sequencing of this T cell receptor (beta chain) was carried out in a study of shared clonotypes between healthy human individuals. The wider study: Researchers drew samples from two women and a few men aged 18 to 49.

Trimming cost V 5 bases and J 0 bases, with 8 bases left between them. The CDR3 runs 13 residues. Germline V gene sequence: CDR1 KGHSH, CDR2 LQKENI. The naive CD8 fraction comprised CD45RO-negative cells positively selected for CCR7 and excluded terminally differentiated effector memory CD45RA+ cells. In its sample, this clone was seen once. Antigen specificity is unknown. Produced via immunoSEQ multiplex PCR; TCRdb's table is partial and in-frame only. Of hundreds of thousands of clones in the sample, approximately 92% were seen once. Points from the study as a whole: Sampling included only blood; tissue repertoires likely differ. The four-donor shared clonotypes exceeded non-shared clonotypes in generation probability, with non-shared ones scoring lower. Several donors held about 5% of naive CD4 clonotypes in common.

The sequenced sample was naive CD8+ T cells sorted from blood. The sequence came from a young man in good health. The chain carries TRBV18 and TRBJ2-7; D is uncertain. CDR3 loop: CASSSRSSYEQYF. CDR3 in DNA: TGTGCCAGCTCATCACGGAGCTCCTACGAGCAGTACTTC. Combining the CDR3 with reference TRBV18 and TRBJ2-7 gives the whole variable domain NAGVMQNPRHLVRRRGQEARLRCSPMKGHSHVYWYRQLPEEGLKFMVYLQKENIIDESGMPKERFSAEFPKEGPSILRIQQVVRGDSAAYFCASSSRSSYEQYFGPGTRLTVT.